The 27 T cell receptor beta chains given below trace back to one sample, sequenced in a study of T cell repertoires in cytomegalovirus infection. TCRdb fed the reads into MiXCR, producing one record per CDR3 protein. Seen here are about 600,000 distinct CDR3 sequences, around 24% observed once, and the top ten hold under 8.5%. Sequenced: CD8+ T cells from PBMCs. Source of these receptors: a human donor in good health (CMV status not recorded). Some clones in this sample may be carry-over from other donors' samples.

This sequence joins TRBV7-9 and TRBJ1-2; 7 bases agree with TRBD1. Trimming removed 1 base from V and 4 bases from J; junction bases left unmatched: 3. CDR3 length: 14 residues. Per the germline V gene, CDR1 is SEHNR and CDR2 is FQNEAQ (reference sequence). The CDR3 protein is CASSLESGGYGYTF. The CDR3 DNA reads TGTGCCAGCAGCTTAGAATCAGGGGGCTATGGCTACACCTTC. Drawing the rest from reference TRBV7-9 and TRBJ1-2, the complete variable domain is DTGVSQNPRHKITKRGQNVTFRCDPISEHNRLYWYRQTLGQGPEFLTYFQNEAQLEKSRLLSDRFSAERPKGSFSTLEIQRTEQGDSAMYLCASSLESGGYGYTFGSGTRLTVV.

The table lists this clonotype with a count of one. The rearrangement links TRBV25-1 to TRBJ2-1; TRBD2 agrees at 9 bases. CDR3 size: 19 residues. Germline assignment: CDR1 MGHDK and CDR2 SYGVNS. V was clipped by 3 bases and J by 4 bases; unmatched bases: 16. In DNA form, the CDR3 reads TGTGCCAGCAGTGAGCCCCCGGTTGCTAGCGGGGCCCTTTACAATGAGCAGTTCTTC. Translated: CASSEPPVASGALYNEQFF.

For this clonotype: A much larger clone lies one base from this, so it may be a read error. The J gene is TRBJ2-5, the V gene TRBV12-3 or TRBV12-4, with 7 bases matching TRBD2. This CDR3 contains 14 residues. Losses at the gene ends were 10 bases for V and 3 bases for J; bases not matched to a gene: 11. DNA for the CDR3: TGTGCCAACACCATCGTAGGGAGGGAAGAGACCCAGTACTTC. Protein: CANTIVGREETQYF.

This chain links TRBV11-2 with TRBJ2-1; no definite D call. Trimming stripped 5 bases from V and 6 bases from J, with 8 bases between. CDR1 is SGHAT, CDR2 FQNNGV, per germline. This CDR3 region has 12 residues. The CDR3 spells CASSARINEQFF. CDR3 nucleotides: TGTGCCAGCAGCGCTCGGATCAATGAGCAGTTCTTC.

This clonotype has just a few counts. This chain joins TRBV2 and TRBJ2-7, with 8 nucleotides matching TRBD1. The CDR3 covers 14 residues. The V segment lost 8 bases and the J segment 3 bases; nucleotides outside the gene matches: 9. The germline gives CDR1 SNHLY, CDR2 FYNNEI. The CDR3 nucleotides read TGTGCCAGCCACGACCAGGACAGGGACTACGAGCAGTACGTC. Translating it yields CASHDQDRDYEQYV.

The CDR3 reads CSARDLGRQYNEQFF. CDR3 nucleotide sequence: TGCAGTGCTAGAGATCTAGGACGGCAGTACAATGAGCAGTTCTTC. The rearrangement uses TRBV20-1 and TRBJ2-1; D uncertain. The CDR3 totals 15 residues. CDR1 is DFQATT, CDR2 SNEGSKA, per germline (reference sequence). V was cut by 0 bases and J by 4 bases, with 13 bases left in between.

The CDR3 spells CASSTSLTGANQPQHF. The CDR3 DNA is TGTGCCAGCTCAACCTCCCTAACAGGGGCCAATCAGCCCCAGCATTTT. V usage is TRBV18 and J usage is TRBJ1-5; 7 bases match TRBD1. Trimming at V came to 5 bases and at J to 3 bases, leaving 10 bases not matched to a gene. The CDR3 extends over 16 amino acids. Looked up from germline, CDR1 is KGHSH and CDR2 is LQKENI.

The chain employs TRBV29-1 and TRBJ2-1; D gene uncertain. This CDR3 has 10 residues. Germline V gives CDR1 SQVTM, CDR2 ANQGSEA. Trimming took 4 bases from V and 9 from J, leaving 7 bases between them. The CDR3 loop is CSVVKGEQFF. CDR3 DNA: TGCAGCGTTGTGAAGGGTGAGCAGTTCTTC.

As regards this clonotype: A read error is possible here, since a much larger clone lies one base away. V is TRBV7-6 and J is TRBJ1-1; no definite D call. The CDR3 covers 13 residues. Germline V gene lookup returns CDR1 SGHVS and CDR2 FNYEAQ. The CDR3: CVSTPVEGAEAFF. CDR3 DNA: TGTGTCAGCACCCCGGTTGAGGGCGCTGAAGCTTTCTTT.

J is TRBJ1-1 and V is TRBV2; D unresolved. Germline CDR1 reads SNHLY; CDR2 reads FYNNEI. CDR3 length: 15 amino acids. With 0 bases removed from V and 7 bases from J, the gap between germline ends came to 15 bases. Here the CDR3 reads CASSEAEVTRYEAFF. CDR3 coding DNA: TGTGCCAGCAGTGAAGCGGAGGTGACACGCTATGAAGCTTTCTTT.

The gene calls are TRBV28 and TRBJ2-7; TRBD1 matches at 11 bases. The CDR3 loop spans 14 amino acids. Germline-derived CDR1 and CDR2 are MDHEN and SYDVKM. CDR3 coding DNA: TGTACCAGCAGTTTCGGACAGGGGGCAGGCGAGCAGTACGTC. Protein: CTSSFGQGAGEQYV.

Only one count was recorded for this clonotype. A read error is possible here, since a much larger clone lies one base away. The chain employs TRBV7-2 and TRBJ1-1; D may be TRBD1 (5 bases). V lost 4 bases, J lost 1 base, and 13 bases lay in between. Germline V CDR1 and CDR2: SGHTA, FQGNSA. The CDR3 has 15 residues. Here the CDR3 reads CASSSALGGNTEAFF. DNA of the CDR3: TGTGCCAGCAGCTCAGCGCTTGGGGGGAACACTGAAGCTTTCTTT. Complete variable domain (other parts from reference TRBV7-2 and TRBJ1-1): GAGVSQSPSNKVTEKGKDVELRCDPISGHTALYWYRQSLGQGLEFLIYFQGNSAPDKSGLPSDRFSAERTGGSVSTLTIQRTQQEDSAVYLCASSSALGGNTEAFFGQGTRLTVV.

On this clonotype itself: This sequence may be a read error, since a much larger clone differs from it by one base. This sequence joins TRBV28 and TRBJ2-7; D assignment may be TRBD1 or TRBD2 (6 bases each). The CDR3 is 14 residues long. From germline, CDR1 is MDHEN and CDR2 SYDVKM. The V and J ends lost 6 bases and 6 bases respectively, with 18 bases between them. CDR3 loop: CASRRLVGAVEQYF. The CDR3 DNA follows: TGTGCCAGCAGAAGACTAGTGGGGGCTGTCGAGCAGTACTTC.

This clonotype showed up just a few times. The rearrangement joins TRBV27 to TRBJ2-1, with D possibly called TRBD1 or TRBD2 (5 bases each). This CDR3 is built from 16 residues. Germline CDR1 is MNHEY and CDR2 is SMNVEV (reference sequence). Trimming removed 5 bases at V and 2 bases at J, with 16 bases between. CDR3 DNA sequence: TGTGCCAGCAGTCCTCGAGGGACCGGTACCTACAATGAGCAGTTCTTC. Protein: CASSPRGTGTYNEQFF.

The J gene is TRBJ2-3, the V gene TRBV4-1; D is undetermined. Looked up from germline, CDR1 is MGHRA and CDR2 is YSYEKL. Trimming left V 2 bases short and J 4 bases short, with 7 bases between. The CDR3 covers 13 residues. CDR3 sequence: CASSQRLADTQYF. The DNA of the CDR3 is TGCGCCAGCAGCCAACGACTCGCAGATACGCAGTATTTT.

This chain links TRBV4-2 with TRBJ2-5, with TRBD2 matching over 8 bases. Per the germline V gene, CDR1 is LGHNA and CDR2 is YNFKEQ. The V and J ends lost 8 bases and 4 bases, in that order; junction bases with no gene match: 6. This CDR3 region has 13 residues. The CDR3 nucleotides read TGTGCCAGCGCGCAGGGACTAGTAGAGACCCAGTACTTC. Amino acid sequence: CASAQGLVETQYF.

This chain joins TRBV10-3 and TRBJ2-7; weak D call: TRBD1 (6 bases). Germline V gene lookup returns CDR1 ENHRY and CDR2 SYGVKD. With 6 bases removed from V and 3 bases from J, the gap between germline ends came to 12 bases. The CDR3 extends over 13 amino acids. The CDR3 DNA reads TGTGCCATCAGCTCGGGACACAGCTACGAGCAGTACGTC. This codes for CAISSGHSYEQYV.

The chain employs TRBV29-1 and TRBJ2-3; D is ambiguous. The V end was cut by 3 bases, the J end by 2 bases, with 15 bases between. CDR1 is SQVTM and CDR2 is ANQGSEA in the germline V gene. CDR3 length equals 15 residues. The CDR3 reads CSVEVSGLVTDTQYF. Here the CDR3 DNA reads TGCAGCGTTGAGGTATCTGGATTAGTCACAGATACGCAGTATTTT.

V is TRBV20-1 and J is TRBJ2-4; 9 positions agree with TRBD1. Germline values: CDR1 DFQATT, CDR2 SNEGSKA (reference sequence). V lost 2 bases to trimming and J lost 1 base; unmatched junction nucleotides: 6. CDR3 size: 16 residues. The CDR3 region has the DNA TGCAGTGCTAGAAGCGGACAGGGGTTCGCCAAAAACATTCAGTACTTC. Amino acids: CSARSGQGFAKNIQYF.

In its sample, this clonotype was seen many times. J is TRBJ2-7 and V is TRBV7-9; a weak D match, TRBD1 (5 bases). Germline loops: CDR1 SEHNR, CDR2 FQNEAQ (reference sequence). CDR3 length: 14 amino acids. Trimming stripped 3 bases from V and 6 bases from J, with 15 bases between. This CDR3 is CASSFRETNLEQYF. The CDR3 bases are TGTGCCAGCAGCTTCAGGGAAACCAACCTCGAGCAGTACTTC. The whole variable domain, filled in from reference TRBV7-9 and TRBJ2-7, reads DTGVSQNPRHKITKRGQNVTFRCDPISEHNRLYWYRQTLGQGPEFLTYFQNEAQLEKSRLLSDRFSAERPKGSFSTLEIQRTEQGDSAMYLCASSFRETNLEQYFGPGTRLTVT.

This clonotype turned up a few times. The rearrangement links TRBV29-1 to TRBJ2-1; 10 bases are a match to TRBD2. V dropped 0 bases and J dropped 3; count of bases not matched to a gene: 5. Germline loops: CDR1 SQVTM, CDR2 ANQGSEA. The CDR3 sequence is 16 residues long. CDR3 region: CSVEDGAGGHYNEQFF. The CDR3, as DNA: TGCAGCGTTGAAGATGGAGCGGGGGGGCACTACAATGAGCAGTTCTTC.

A remark on this clonotype: Since a much larger clone is just one base distant, this may be a read error. The CDR3 end shows no conserved phenylalanine or tryptophan, and so a read error is likely. V usage is TRBV7-6 and J usage is TRBJ2-1; D call uncertain. The CDR3 is 12 residues long. Germline V gene lookup returns CDR1 SGHVS and CDR2 FNYEAQ. The germline V and J ends were trimmed by 5 bases and 8 bases, with 10 bases remaining between them. As DNA, the CDR3 is TGTGCCAGCAGCCCAACTGTACATGAGCAGTTCTTA. Translated: CASSPTVHEQFL.

This sequence joins TRBV28 and TRBJ2-3; TRBD2 matches 8 bases. V lost 3 bases and J lost 2; bases outside the gene matches: 7. Per the germline V gene, CDR1 is MDHEN and CDR2 is SYDVKM. CDR3 length: 16 residues. CDR3 nucleotides: TGTGCCAGCAGTTTGGCCATAGCGGGACTCACAGATACGCAGTATTTT. This encodes CASSLAIAGLTDTQYF. The variable domain in full, with the rest retrieved from reference TRBV28 and TRBJ2-3, is DVKVTQSSRYLVKRTGEKVFLECVQDMDHENMFWYRQDPGLGLRLIYFSYDVKMKEKGDIPEGYSVSREKKERFSLILESASTNQTSMYLCASSLAIAGLTDTQYFGPGTRLTVL.

In its sample, this clonotype was seen a few times. This chain links TRBV20-1 with TRBJ2-6; D ambiguous. The CDR3 extends over 12 amino acids. Germline CDR1 reads DFQATT; CDR2 reads SNEGSKA (reference sequence). V dropped 6 bases and J dropped 5 bases, with 8 bases sitting between them. The CDR3 nucleotides read TGCAGTGCGCCCCCCAGGGCCAACGTCCTGACTTTC. Its translation is CSAPPRANVLTF.

This clonotype showed up just a few times. The chain combines TRBV9 with TRBJ1-1; TRBD1 aligns across 10 bases. The CDR3 consists of 16 residues. The germline V gene has CDR1 SGDLS and CDR2 YYNGEE. Trimming at V came to 0 bases and at J to 5 bases, leaving 7 bases not matched to a gene. CDR3 loop: CASSVVDGQGGTEAFF. CDR3 DNA sequence: TGTGCCAGCAGCGTAGTGGATGGACAGGGGGGTACTGAAGCTTTCTTT.

The chain combines TRBV7-3 with TRBJ2-7; 9 bases line up with TRBD1. With 4 bases clipped from V and 4 bases from J, the junction kept 8 bases outside the gene matches. This CDR3 has 15 amino acids. Germline V gene lookup returns CDR1 SGHTA and CDR2 FQGTGA. The CDR3 sequence: CASSSDRGRNYEQYF. The DNA of the CDR3 is TGTGCCAGCAGCTCGGACAGGGGCAGGAATTACGAGCAGTACTTC. The whole variable domain, filled in from reference TRBV7-3 and TRBJ2-7, reads GAGVSQTPSNKVTEKGKYVELRCDPISGHTALYWYRQSLGQGPEFLIYFQGTGAADDSGLPNDRFFAVRPEGSVSTLKIQRTERGDSAVYLCASSSDRGRNYEQYFGPGTRLTVT.

This chain uses TRBV6-5 with TRBJ1-2, with 9 bases fitting TRBD1. V was clipped by 2 bases and J by 8 bases; unmatched bases: 0. In germline, CDR1 is MNHEY, CDR2 SVGAGI. The CDR3 extends over 12 amino acids. CDR3 in DNA: TGTGCCAGCAGTTACGGACAGGGGGGCTACACCTTC. It translates to CASSYGQGGYTF.